This T cell receptor (beta chain) was sequenced in a study of PD-1 blockade in classical Hodgkin lymphoma. Details on this clone: The antigen is undetermined.

Every patient relapsed after autologous stem cell transplantation, and brentuximab vedotin exposure varied. The patients, who had relapsed/refractory classical Hodgkin lymphoma, achieved best responses of complete response, partial response or progressive disease. Study-wide findings and caveats: CD4+ TCR diversity rose significantly by C4D1, and CD8+ TCR diversity did not. Partial responders and progressors had significantly lower baseline TCR diversity.

Unmatched junction bases numbered 8, after V lost 5 bases and J lost 4 bases. Germline values: CDR1 SGHTA, CDR2 FQGNSA. This CDR3 comprises 15 residues. Method: immunoSEQ multiplex PCR; TCRdb's copy keeps in-frame clones and lacks some. Seen here are just over 50,000 clones, around 75% observed once, and the top ten hold less than 15%. V gene TRBV7-2 combines with J gene TRBJ1-5, with 7 bases that match TRBD1. This TCR came from a human donor with classical Hodgkin lymphoma. The material was peripheral blood mononuclear cells (PBMCs), obtained before the second cycle of nivolumab. This chain's CDR3 is CASSAGDSQNQPQHF. The CDR3 DNA follows: TGTGCCAGCAGCGCGGGGGACAGCCAAAATCAGCCCCAGCATTTT. The complete variable domain, with remaining parts taken from reference TRBV7-2 and TRBJ1-5, reads GAGVSQSPSNKVTEKGKDVELRCDPISGHTALYWYRQSLGQGLEFLIYFQGNSAPDKSGLPSDRFSAERTGGSVSTLTIQRTQQEDSAVYLCASSAGDSQNQPQHFGDGTRLSIL.